The 23 T cell receptor beta chains listed next were all sequenced from one sample in a study of blood T cell repertoires in COVID-19. TCRdb keeps only in-frame clones here, not all; method: immunoSEQ multiplex PCR. The sample holds 150,000 to 200,000 clones, 87% seen once. Sample: peripheral blood. The receptor source for this set is a woman aged 70 to 79 with COVID-19, enrolled during active disease.

J is TRBJ1-1 and V is TRBV30, with 9 nucleotides matching TRBD1. There are 15 residues in the CDR3. CDR1 is GTSNPN, CDR2 SVGIG, per germline (reference sequence). The J segment lost 4 bases and the V segment lost 2 bases, leaving 8 bases of the junction unmatched. The CDR3 reads CAWSNRGRGSTEAFF. The CDR3 coding sequence is TGTGCCTGGAGTAACAGGGGGCGAGGTAGCACTGAAGCTTTCTTT.

The CDR3 loop is CAISVKTDYGYTF. The CDR3 nucleotides are TGTGCCATCAGTGTCAAGACAGACTATGGCTACACCTTC. J is TRBJ1-2 and V is TRBV10-3, with D perhaps matching TRBD1 (5 bases). Germline lookup yields CDR1 ENHRY and CDR2 SYGVKD. There are 13 residues in the CDR3. V was cut by 4 bases and J by 3 bases, with 9 bases left in between.

V gene TRBV6-6 combines with J gene TRBJ2-3; 14 bases map to TRBD2. The germline CDR1 and CDR2 sequences are MNHNY and SVGAGI (reference sequence). Trimming cost V 6 bases and J 4 bases; bases outside gene matches: 6. The CDR3 is 16 residues long. The CDR3 DNA is TGTGCCAGCAGCCGACTAGCGGGGGGGCGCTCAGATACGCAGTATTTT. Protein: CASSRLAGGRSDTQYF.

The gene calls are TRBV19 and TRBJ2-1, with 10 bases identical to TRBD1. The germline gives CDR1 LNHDA, CDR2 SQIVND (reference sequence). The CDR3 totals 15 residues. V shed 1 base and J 5 bases; nucleotides not matched to a gene: 2. CDR3 bases: TGTGCCAGTAGTATAGGGGACAGGGGAGACAATGAGCAGTTCTTC. Translating gives CASSIGDRGDNEQFF.

This rearrangement joins TRBV20-1 to TRBJ1-2; TRBD1 aligns across 9 bases. The J segment lost 8 bases and the V segment lost 3 bases, leaving 13 bases of the junction unmatched. The CDR3 contains 15 residues. Per the germline V gene, CDR1 is DFQATT and CDR2 is SNEGSKA (reference sequence). The CDR3 region has the DNA TGCAGTGCTAGTAAGGGGACAGGGAGGATGGAGGGCTACACCTTC. Translated: CSASKGTGRMEGYTF.

The gene calls are TRBV3-1 (or the pseudogene TRBV3-2) and TRBJ1-3; 8 nucleotides line up with TRBD1. V trimming: 0 bases; J trimming: 3 bases; junction bases outside the gene matches: 7. Germline V lookup: CDR1 LGHDT, CDR2 YNNKEL (reference sequence). The CDR3 is 17 amino acids. The CDR3 DNA sequence: TGTGCCAGCAGCCAAGACTGGACAGGGTTGGGTGGAAACACCATATATTTT. Its protein product is CASSQDWTGLGGNTIYF.

This sequence joins TRBV2 and TRBJ2-7; 12 positions match TRBD2. This CDR3 contains 15 residues. Germline trimming cut 3 bases from V and 5 bases from J; bases unmatched to any gene: 5. Germline CDR1 and CDR2: SNHLY and FYNNEI. The CDR3 is CASSEASGGAHEQYF. CDR3 DNA sequence: TGTGCCAGCAGTGAGGCTAGCGGGGGGGCGCACGAGCAGTACTTC.

The V gene is TRBV11-2, the J gene TRBJ2-4, with 9 bases fitting TRBD2. Germline V gene lookup returns CDR1 SGHAT and CDR2 FQNNGV. This CDR3 has 14 residues. With V trimmed by 2 bases and J by 5 bases, 1 base remained unmatched. In nucleotides, the CDR3 is TGTGCCAGCAGCTTAAGCGGGGGGCAAAACATTCAGTACTTC. It codes for CASSLSGGQNIQYF.

The chain combines TRBV30 with TRBJ2-1, with D unresolved. The CDR3 runs 15 residues. CDR1 GTSNPN and CDR2 SVGIG come from the germline V gene (reference sequence). V was trimmed by 4 bases and J by 2 bases, leaving 15 bases between them. CDR3 in amino acids: CAWTPRGLTYNEQFF. CDR3 nucleotides: TGTGCCTGGACCCCCCGTGGGCTAACCTACAATGAGCAGTTCTTC.

This chain connects TRBV7-8 to TRBJ2-3; possibly TRBD2 for D (6 bases). Germline V gene sequence: CDR1 SGHVS, CDR2 FQNEAQ. V lost 1 base to trimming and J lost 1 base, with 15 bases between them. The CDR3 has 17 amino acids. CDR3 DNA: TGTGCCAGCAGCTTAGTGGTGCGGGACGGACGCACAGATACGCAGTATTTT. Protein: CASSLVVRDGRTDTQYF.

The V call is TRBV2, the J call TRBJ1-2; 7 nucleotides match TRBD1. V lost 7 bases, J lost 0 bases, and 5 bases stayed unmatched. Germline CDR1 reads SNHLY; CDR2 reads FYNNEI. The CDR3 runs to 14 residues. CDR3 sequence: CASIPDRTNYGYTF. CDR3 bases: TGTGCCAGCATTCCGGACAGGACTAACTATGGCTACACCTTC.

V usage is TRBV2 and J usage is TRBJ2-7; D uncertain. Between the trimmed V and J ends, which lost 3 bases and 5 bases, there was a span of 2 bases. The germline gives CDR1 SNHLY, CDR2 FYNNEI. The CDR3 consists of 10 residues. The CDR3 here is CASSDNEQYF. The CDR3 coding sequence is TGTGCCAGCAGTGACAACGAGCAGTACTTC.

The chain has TRBV2 and TRBJ2-3, with D possibly matching TRBD2 (6 bases). CDR3 length: 15 residues. Looked up from germline, CDR1 is SNHLY and CDR2 is FYNNEI. V lost 2 bases, J lost 8 bases, and 17 bases lay in between. The CDR3 spells CASSERGISAVTQYF. CDR3 in DNA: TGTGCCAGCAGTGAACGGGGGATCTCAGCAGTTACGCAGTATTTT.

This clone was seen a single time. J is TRBJ1-2 and V is TRBV6-5; 9 bases are a match to TRBD1. Germline CDR1 MNHEY, CDR2 SVGAGI. The CDR3 covers 14 residues. Unmatched junction bases numbered 7, after V lost 6 bases and J lost 5 bases. This chain's CDR3 is CASRGQGVWYGYTF. CDR3 coding DNA: TGTGCCAGCAGGGGACAGGGCGTGTGGTATGGCTACACCTTC.

The genes are TRBV19 and TRBJ1-4, with D unresolved. V was shortened by 6 bases and J by 10 bases, with 12 bases between the two germline ends. CDR1 and CDR2 (germline): LNHDA, SQIVND (reference sequence). CDR3 length: 12 residues. CDR3 nucleotide sequence: TGTGCCAGTAGCACCAATGTCGGAAAACTGTTTTTT. Translated, it gives CASSTNVGKLFF.

This chain uses TRBV5-1 with TRBJ1-4, with a tentative D call TRBD1 (6 bases). Trimming removed 5 bases from V and 5 bases from J, with 16 bases in between. The CDR3 spans 15 residues. From germline, CDR1 is SGHRS and CDR2 YFSETQ. In DNA, the CDR3 is TGCGCCAGCAGGGGGGCCGGGTTATCCAATGAAAAACTGTTTTTT. This gives the protein CASRGAGLSNEKLFF.

The chain employs TRBV3-1 (or the pseudogene TRBV3-2) and TRBJ1-1; possibly TRBD1 for D (6 bases). The CDR3 sequence is 14 residues long. V gave up 1 base and J gave up 5 bases, with 11 bases separating them. Germline lookup yields CDR1 LGHDT and CDR2 YNNKEL (reference sequence). In DNA form, the CDR3 reads TGTGCCAGCAGCCAAGCAGGGGTGGGGACTGAAGCTTTCTTT. Its protein product is CASSQAGVGTEAFF.

The chain links TRBV5-1 to TRBJ1-1; tentatively, D is TRBD1 (6 bases). CDR1 and CDR2 (germline): SGHRS, YFSETQ. This CDR3 spans 15 amino acids. Deletions cut 0 bases from V and 3 bases from J, with 12 bases between. The DNA of the CDR3 is TGCGCCAGCAGCTTGGATCAGGGGTGGGACACTGAAGCTTTCTTT. Its protein product is CASSLDQGWDTEAFF. Together with reference TRBV5-1 and TRBJ1-1, the CDR3 gives the full variable domain: KAGVTQTPRYLIKTRGQQVTLSCSPISGHRSVSWYQQTPGQGLQFLFEYFSETQRNKGNFPGRFSGRQFSNSRSEMNVSTLELGDSALYLCASSLDQGWDTEAFFGQGTRLTVV.

The gene calls are TRBV5-1 and TRBJ1-1; TRBD1 agrees at 11 bases. J was trimmed by 5 bases and V by 5 bases; bases with no gene match: 8. The CDR3 has 15 residues. The germline V gene encodes CDR1 SGHRS and CDR2 YFSETQ. The CDR3 DNA follows: TGCGCCAGCAGGGCGGAGGGACAGGGGGGGACTGAAGCTTTCTTT. It yields the protein CASRAEGQGGTEAFF.

The chain joins TRBV10-1 to TRBJ2-1; 9 bases match TRBD2. CDR1 and CDR2 from the germline V gene are WNHNN and SYGVQD (reference sequence). J lost 8 bases, V lost 7 bases, and 15 bases had no gene match. The CDR3 totals 16 residues. The CDR3 nucleotides are TGCGCCAGCATGGGTCGGACTAGCGAGGGGACGGATGAGCAGTTCTTC. Protein sequence: CASMGRTSEGTDEQFF.

This rearrangement joins TRBV11-3 to TRBJ2-3; 8 bases fit TRBD2. Losses at the gene ends were 2 bases for V and 6 bases for J; bases not matched to a gene: 13. This CDR3 spans 17 amino acids. The germline V gene has CDR1 SGHNT and CDR2 YENEEA. The CDR3 nucleotides are TGTGCCAGCAGCTTACAGTGGCGGGGGGCCCTGTTGGATACGCAGTATTTT. Residues: CASSLQWRGALLDTQYF.

This sequence joins TRBV10-3 and TRBJ1-2; 7 bases match TRBD1. V was clipped by 3 bases and J by 2 bases; unmatched bases: 15. The germline CDR1 and CDR2 sequences are ENHRY and SYGVKD. CDR3 size: 18 residues. In DNA form, the CDR3 reads TGTGCCATCAGTGACCCCCTGGGTAGCGGGACAGTAAACTATGGCTACACCTTC. Residues: CAISDPLGSGTVNYGYTF.

The chain is built from TRBV9 and TRBJ1-6, with 8 bases fitting TRBD1. Germline CDR1 and CDR2: SGDLS and YYNGEE. The CDR3 spans 16 residues. V lost 3 bases and J lost 10; bases outside the gene matches: 12. The CDR3 region has the DNA TGTGCCAGCAGCGCGGGCTCCGACAGGGGTCGGTCACCCCTCCACTTT. Translating it yields CASSAGSDRGRSPLHF.